Each of the 10 T cell receptor beta chains below was sequenced from the same sample in a study of CD8+CD57+ T cells in acquired aplastic anemia. For CDR3 and TCR beta VDJ profiling, genomic DNA was the template used. Each CDR3 protein gets one entry after TCRdb re-called the reads with MiXCR. The table lists 130,000 or so distinct CDR3 sequences, 41% of them singletons. The specimen sequenced was sorted CD4+, CD8+, or CD8+CD57+ T cells (not recorded which) from PBMCs. The origin of the receptors is a human donor in good health, serving as a control.

This clonotype has just a few counts. The chain couples TRBV10-2 to TRBJ2-1; either TRBD1 or TRBD2 may fit D (5 bases each). Germline V lookup: CDR1 WSHSY, CDR2 SAAADI. With 0 bases removed from V and 7 bases from J, the gap between germline ends came to 10 bases. The CDR3 extends over 14 amino acids. This CDR3 is CASSESEGRNEQFF. Here the CDR3 DNA reads TGCGCCAGCAGTGAGTCAGAGGGGCGGAATGAGCAGTTCTTC.

CDR3 sequence reads: CATTEGMEAFF. The CDR3 DNA is TGTGCCACCACCGAGGGAATGGAAGCTTTCTTT. The chain recombines TRBV24-1 with TRBJ1-1, with unresolved D. Germline values: CDR1 KGHDR, CDR2 SFDVKD. V was shortened by 8 bases and J by 8 bases, with 11 bases between the two germline ends. This CDR3 has 11 amino acids.

This clonotype was picked up a small number of times. The J gene is TRBJ2-3, the V gene TRBV27; no firm D call. V dropped 3 bases and J dropped 0 bases, with 10 bases sitting between them. Germline V gene lookup returns CDR1 MNHEY and CDR2 SMNVEV (reference sequence). The CDR3 consists of 15 residues. CDR3 amino acids: CASSLWQDSTDTQYF. As DNA, the CDR3 is TGTGCCAGCAGTTTGTGGCAGGATAGCACAGATACGCAGTATTTT.

The chain is built from TRBV7-2 and TRBJ2-2; no clear D. V lost 6 bases and J lost 3, with 8 bases in between. Germline V gene sequence: CDR1 SGHTA, CDR2 FQGNSA. The CDR3 contains 13 residues. CDR3 DNA sequence: TGTGCCAGCAGTGATGAAGACACCGGGGAGCTGTTTTTT. This encodes CASSDEDTGELFF.

This clonotype was seen only once. The chain recombines TRBV2 with TRBJ2-5; no definite D call. V was trimmed by 0 bases and J by 1 base, leaving 9 bases between them. CDR1 SNHLY and CDR2 FYNNEI come from the germline V gene. This CDR3 comprises 15 residues. CDR3 amino acids: CASSEARVIQETQYF. The CDR3 coding sequence is TGTGCCAGCAGTGAAGCGCGAGTCATCCAAGAGACCCAGTACTTC.

The chain carries TRBV2 and TRBJ2-3, with TRBD1 matching over 11 bases. The V gene end was trimmed by 4 bases and the J gene end by 1 base; junction bases not matched to a gene: 4. The CDR3 consists of 16 residues. Germline CDR1 reads SNHLY; CDR2 reads FYNNEI. As DNA, the CDR3 is TGTGCCAGCAGTGGGGGGACAGGGGGAGGCACAGATACGCAGTATTTT. Translated: CASSGGTGGGTDTQYF.

This clonotype was observed a handful of times. This chain connects TRBV9 to TRBJ1-3; 10 positions agree with TRBD1. CDR3 length: 19 residues. After removal of 1 base from V and 4 bases from J, the junction contained 14 bases not matched to a gene. Germline assignment: CDR1 SGDLS and CDR2 YYNGEE. In nucleotides, the CDR3 is TGTGCCAGCAGCGTAAATACGTTTCGGGACAGGGGTTCAGGAAACACCATATATTTT. Its protein is CASSVNTFRDRGSGNTIYF.

The V and J genes are TRBV20-1 and TRBJ1-6, with D unclear. V lost 0 bases to trimming and J lost 9 bases, with 18 bases between them. In germline, CDR1 is DFQATT, CDR2 SNEGSKA (reference sequence). The CDR3 runs 16 residues. The CDR3 DNA reads TGCAGTGCTAGAGATATTGGGGAGTCGGTGAGTTCACCCCTCCACTTT. Translating gives CSARDIGESVSSPLHF.

At least ten counts were recorded for this clonotype. J is TRBJ2-2 and V is TRBV19; 8 bases are shared with TRBD2. This CDR3 is 16 amino acids long. Germline values: CDR1 LNHDA, CDR2 SQIVND (reference sequence). The ends lost 7 bases at V and 0 bases at J; junction bases unmatched: 7. CDR3 residues: CASTDGGGPNTGELFF. CDR3 DNA: TGTGCCAGTACTGACGGGGGGGGCCCGAACACCGGGGAGCTGTTTTTT.

This clonotype was counted a few times. This CDR3 is CASSLSGAGDTQYF. CDR3 DNA sequence: TGTGCCAGCAGCTTATCGGGGGCAGGGGATACGCAGTATTTT. The chain combines TRBV7-3 with TRBJ2-3, with D possibly being TRBD1 or TRBD2 (6 bases each). CDR3 length: 14 amino acids. V was cut by 2 bases and J by 6 bases, with 12 bases left in between. Germline lookup yields CDR1 SGHTA and CDR2 FQGTGA.